This T cell receptor beta chain came from a study of human thymus T cells (dated by TCRdb to 2018 to 2021). For the study in its entirety: The study used 7 or 8 infant thymus samples plus four related peripheral blood samples to characterize TCR alpha and beta repertoires. Donor ages ranging from roughly 6 to 244 days were recorded, and several male and two female infants were included in the cohort.

Using the immunoSEQ multiplex PCR assay, the TCRB and TCRAD loci were amplified from a standardized quantity of quality-controlled genomic DNA. Amplicons spanned the V(D)J region at a length sufficient to cover the CDR3 and identify V and J genes. The commercial immunoSEQ service was used to sequence amplicons on an Illumina platform. Per the source publication's procedure: Primer bias and sequencing errors were corrected as previously described, and TCRAD and TCRB were defined on the basis of the IMGT database. The repertoires were analysed using immunoSEQ Analyzer 3.0 and VDJTools for basic statistics, V/J segment usage, diversity estimates, rarefaction and pairwise overlap. Diversity was estimated with Chao1, ChaoE, Efron-Thisted, Shannon and inverse Simpson indices, and also on datasets down-sampled to the smallest sample. For repertoire overlap, CDR3 nucleotide sequence, V gene and J gene had to match strictly, and clustering was done by Jaccard-based multidimensional scaling. In TCRdb, the immuneACCESS table is reduced to in-frame sequences with V and J assigned. These tables do not hold every clone; where another copy was compared, an unresolved V gene accounts for under half, and the others remain unexplained. Clone size and V and J calls were adopted from that table, with D and trimming inferred from the DNA. This sample is represented by roughly 60,000 clones; approximately 93% of them were singletons. Of the sample, under 7% falls within the top ten clones.

The germline V gene (reference sequence) sets CDR1 to LNHDA and CDR2 to SQIVND. From the cysteine up to the phenylalanine, the CDR3 has a length of 14 residues. CDR3 DNA is the only sequence kept; it has 42 bases, read in frame from the first base. Clipping removes 4 bases from V and 5 bases from J, with 7 as the unmatched junction base count. In Finland, the donors were immunologically healthy infants who were having open corrective cardiac surgery for congenital heart defects. For four of the eight donors, a small about 0.5-1 mL aliquot of peripheral blood was collected during surgery. Instead of starting from a fixed cell number, genomic DNA extraction from blood samples used all available leukocytes. ACK lysis buffer was used to clear erythrocytes from the blood, and the leukocytes were then kept as pellets at -70 degrees C. A QIAsymphony instrument was used to extract genomic DNA from frozen cell pellets.

Concerning this clone: Its antigen target is currently unknown. Base qualities are not at hand, and no much larger clone is one base apart.

General conclusions and limits of the study: V and J gene segment usage appeared biased in both thymic and peripheral blood repertoires. Thymus samples yielded on average approximately 800,000 unique TCRB clonotypes, compared with some 89,000 from blood samples.

Sequenced input: blood. The rearrangement joined TRBV19 to TRBJ1-1, and 7 junctional nucleotides match TRBD1. This receptor was obtained from a boy in the first two years of life with a congenital heart defect but otherwise immunologically healthy. The DNA sequence reads TGTGCCAGTAGTACAGGGGGGCGCGGAACTGAAGCTTTCTTT. Its amino acids are CASSTGGRGTEAFF.